This T cell receptor (beta chain) is drawn from a study of blood T cell repertoires in COVID-19. CDR1 and CDR2 (germline): SGHRS, YFSETQ. The CDR3 has 15 residues. The V end was cut by 0 bases, the J end by 1 base, with 8 bases between. Assay used: immunoSEQ multiplex PCR; TCRdb lists only in-frame clones, some missing. The sample includes approximately 360,000 clones, roughly 90% seen only once; the top ten take 0.95% to 1.5%. Details on this clone: Other nucleotide sequences from this sample produce the same CDR3.

Sequencing used peripheral blood. The sequence was obtained from a man between 35 and 55 years old with acute or convalescent COVID-19. V is TRBV5-1 and J is TRBJ1-3, with D unclear. The CDR3 DNA reads TGCGCCAGCAGCTTGGTATCGGGGTCTGGAAACACCATATATTTT. Protein: CASSLVSGSGNTIYF.